The 13 T cell receptor beta chains given below trace back to one sample, sequenced in a study of technical replicates of blood from a few donors. Method: immunoSEQ multiplex PCR; TCRdb's copy keeps in-frame clones and lacks some. Altogether almost 70,000 clones are present, about 90% being singletons, with the ten largest covering about 0.4%. The specimen was T cells isolated from PBMCs. These receptors were taken from a human donor in good health.

The chain is built from TRBV5-1 and TRBJ1-2; D may be TRBD1 (5 bases). The CDR3 covers 16 residues. V shed 1 base and J shed 4 bases, with 17 bases lying between them. Looked up from germline, CDR1 is SGHRS and CDR2 is YFSETQ. CDR3 amino acids: CASSLSGQGRSYGYTF. CDR3 nucleotides: TGCGCCAGCAGCTTGAGTGGTCAGGGAAGGAGCTATGGCTACACCTTC.

Note on this clone: The junction does not match germline at one end; this may be a read error. The rearrangement links TRBV7-7 to TRBJ2-3, with D unresolved. Germline V lookup: CDR1 SSHAT, CDR2 FNYEAQ (reference sequence). The CDR3 consists of 14 residues. CDR3 region: CASSLDIFTDTQYF. Written as DNA, the CDR3 is TGTGCTAGCAGCTTAGATATATTCACAGATACGCAGTATTTT.

The rearrangement joins TRBV4-1 to TRBJ1-1, with 7 bases matching TRBD1. The ends lost 5 bases at V and 0 bases at J; junction bases unmatched: 3. CDR3 length: 14 residues. Germline V gene lookup returns CDR1 MGHRA and CDR2 YSYEKL. This CDR3 is CASSRGTVNTEAFF. DNA for the CDR3: TGCGCCAGCAGCAGAGGGACAGTGAACACTGAAGCTTTCTTT.

The genes are TRBV5-5 and TRBJ1-1; D possibly corresponds to TRBD1 (5 bases). The CDR3 length is 13 residues. Trimming took 3 bases from V and 6 from J, leaving 12 bases between them. From germline, CDR1 is SGHKS and CDR2 YYEKEE (reference sequence). The CDR3 DNA follows: TGTGCCAGCAGCTCTGGGCCGGGGGCTGAAGCTTTCTTT. Protein product: CASSSGPGAEAFF.

V and J are TRBV21-1 and TRBJ2-2; the listed D gene, TRBD2, was not tested against the DNA. TRBV21-1 is shown as a pseudogene. The CDR3 runs 17 residues. Written as DNA, the CDR3 is TGTGCCAGCAGCAATACCCTGGGACTAGCTTACACCGGGGAGCTGTTTTTT. It yields the protein CASSNTLGLAYTGELFF.

The chain has TRBV27 and TRBJ2-7; possible D gene TRBD1, 5 bases. Germline CDR1 reads MNHEY; CDR2 reads SMNVEV (reference sequence). Deletions cut 3 bases from V and 5 bases from J, with 14 bases between. CDR3 size: 14 residues. CDR3 DNA: TGTGCCAGCAGTTTTATAGGGGCCATGAACGAGCAGTACTTC. This codes for CASSFIGAMNEQYF.

About this clone: The junction differs from germline at one of its ends, possibly a read error. The CDR3 nucleotides read TGTGCCAGCAGCCAAGCCGGACTAGCGGGGTTCCAAGAGTCCCAGTACTTC. It codes for CASSQAGLAGFQESQYF. This rearrangement joins TRBV4-2 to TRBJ2-5, with TRBD2 identical over 12 bases. The CDR3 totals 17 residues. Germline CDR1 LGHNA, CDR2 YNFKEQ.

The rearrangement joins TRBV28 to TRBJ2-7; D is perhaps TRBD2 (5 bases). In germline, CDR1 is MDHEN, CDR2 SYDVKM. V was shortened by 7 bases and J by 5 bases, with 9 bases between the two germline ends. This CDR3 has 11 amino acids. CDR3 residues: CASMDGNEQYF. Here the CDR3 DNA reads TGTGCCAGCATGGACGGGAACGAGCAGTACTTC.

This sequence joins TRBV19 and TRBJ2-1, with 10 positions matching TRBD2. Germline loops: CDR1 LNHDA, CDR2 SQIVND (reference sequence). This CDR3 contains 20 residues. V was pared by 5 bases and J by 5 bases, with 21 bases of the junction left unmatched. CDR3 in DNA: TGTGCCAGTAGTGATTGGAGGACTAGCGGATCCTATATATACCACAATGAGCAGTTCTTC. It encodes CASSDWRTSGSYIYHNEQFF. The whole variable domain, remainder taken from reference TRBV19 and TRBJ2-1, is DGGITQSPKYLFRKEGQNVTLSCEQNLNHDAMYWYRQDPGQGLRLIYYSQIVNDFQKGDIAEGYSVSREKKESFPLTVTSAQKNPTAFYLCASSDWRTSGSYIYHNEQFFGPGTRLTVL.

The J gene is TRBJ2-1, the V gene TRBV27; D might be TRBD2 (5 bases). This CDR3 contains 15 residues. Trimming removed 4 bases from V and 4 bases from J, with 14 bases in between. CDR1 and CDR2 (germline): MNHEY, SMNVEV (reference sequence). For the CDR3, the DNA is TGTGCCAGCAGTTCTGGAGCCGGGATTTACAATGAGCAGTTCTTC. This codes for CASSSGAGIYNEQFF.

The chain recombines TRBV28 with TRBJ1-5; TRBD1 matches at 8 bases. Germline loops: CDR1 MDHEN, CDR2 SYDVKM. V gave up 4 bases and J gave up 9 bases; unmatched junction bases: 14. The CDR3 contains 16 residues. CDR3 sequence: CASSSITGGHQRPQHF. In DNA form, the CDR3 reads TGTGCCAGCAGTTCGATTACAGGGGGTCACCAGAGGCCCCAGCATTTT.

The chain carries TRBV30 and TRBJ2-3, with D uncertain. Germline V gene sequence: CDR1 GTSNPN, CDR2 SVGIG (reference sequence). The V end was cut by 7 bases, the J end by 3 bases, with 5 bases between. The CDR3 runs to 10 residues. CDR3 residues: CAFGTDTQYF. CDR3 in DNA: TGTGCCTTCGGGACAGATACGCAGTATTTT.

The V and J genes are TRBV9 and TRBJ2-1; D may be TRBD1 (5 bases). The CDR3 consists of 16 residues. Trimming shortened V by 1 base and J by 0 bases, and 11 bases separated the two germline ends. Germline loops: CDR1 SGDLS, CDR2 YYNGEE. The chain's CDR3 is CASSVRSRDSYNEQFF. The CDR3 DNA is TGTGCCAGCAGCGTAAGATCCAGGGACTCCTACAATGAGCAGTTCTTC.